This record covers a single T cell receptor beta chain. This entry belongs to a study of T-cell memory formation after mild COVID-19. TCRdb recomputed calls from the 5' RACE reads with MiXCR, one row per CDR3 protein. The sample gives under 300,000 distinct CDR3 sequences, 8% to 10% of which show up once; roughly 21% is in the top ten. V dropped 4 bases and J dropped 4 bases, with 7 bases sitting between them. The CDR3 has 13 residues. This TCR derives from a man between 18 and 29 years old who had mild COVID-19 (a few samples of this study predate the infection). Cell type and time point are not known. This chain connects TRBV12-3 or TRBV12-4 to TRBJ1-4, with D uncertain. Sequenced material: PBMCs or a T cell subset sorted from them (not recorded which). The CDR3 DNA sequence: TGTGCCAGCAGTTCGGGATATAATGAAAAACTGTTTTTT. It codes for CASSSGYNEKLFF.